This T cell receptor beta chain was documented in a study of blood T cell repertoires in COVID-19. This clone was observed a single time. Assay: immunoSEQ multiplex PCR; the TCRdb copy retains only in-frame clones and omits some. The table has a few hundred thousand clones, more than 85% seen once. Germline values: CDR1 MNHNS, CDR2 SASEGT. Trimming stripped 2 bases from V and 2 bases from J, with 13 bases between. The CDR3 runs 16 residues. This sequence was found in a woman younger than 45 who had recovered from COVID-19. Sequenced material: PBMCs or T cells enriched from blood (not recorded which). This chain uses TRBV6-1 with TRBJ1-3; D is perhaps TRBD1 (5 bases). The CDR3 DNA follows: TGTGCCAGCAGTGAACCGCGGGGGTACGCTGGAAACACCATATATTTT. Encoded protein: CASSEPRGYAGNTIYF.